Listed below are T cell receptor beta chains from one sample, sequenced in a study of blood T cell repertoires in COVID-19. Sequencing used immunoSEQ multiplex PCR; TCRdb keeps in-frame clones, though not all of them. The sample lists about 58,000 clones, over 75% occurring once. The sequencing sample was made of peripheral blood. The origin of the receptors is a man aged 60 to 75 with COVID-19, enrolled during active disease. Each CDR3 is given with its conserved first and last residue. The D gene is left open where the match is weak. Expanded clones get a size class; other rows say once, few or many, or leave the size out.

TRBD1,TRBV4-1,-,TRBJ1-1,TGCGCCAGCAGCCAAGCCGCAGGGGGAAGGTACGAGGAAGCTTTCTTT,CASSQAAGGRYEEAFF
TRBD1,TRBV10-3,-,TRBJ1-1,TGTGCCATCAGTGAGATTGACAGGGGGGACACTGAAGCTTTCTTT,CAISEIDRGDTEAFF
TRBD2,TRBV2,-,TRBJ2-1,TGTGCCGGTGGGGGGGGTATATACAATGAGCAGTTCTTC,CAGGGGIYNEQFF
TRBD2,TRBV28,-,TRBJ2-1,TGTGCCAGCAGTTTATCCTCAGCGGGAGCAAATGAGCAGTTCTTC,CASSLSSAGANEQFF
TRBD1,TRBV2,-,TRBJ1-1,TGTGCCAGCAGTATAGGACAGGGGTTGGCTTTCTTT,CASSIGQGLAFF
-,TRBV6-5,-,TRBJ1-3,TGTGCCGTTCTACCCGAAGTAGTTGGCACCATATATTTT,CAVLPEVVGTIYF
-,TRBV11-2,-,TRBJ2-2,TGTGCCAGCAGCTTGGACTCTTACACCGGGGAGCTGTTTTTT,CASSLDSYTGELFF
TRBD1,TRBV30,-,TRBJ2-4,TGTGCCTGGAGTGCGCAGGGGGCGCAAAACATTCAGTACTTC,CAWSAQGAQNIQYF
-,TRBV19,few,TRBJ2-3,TGTGCCAGTAGTGGGGCGAGTACGCAGTATTTT,CASSGASTQYF
TRBD1,TRBV5-8,large,TRBJ2-7,TGTGCCAGCAGCGGGGGACAGCTTGGGGACTACGAGCAGTACTTC,CASSGGQLGDYEQYF
-,TRBV2,-,TRBJ2-7,TGTGCCAGCACCGCTAAAAACTACGAGCAGTACTTC,CASTAKNYEQYF
TRBD1,TRBV5-1,-,TRBJ2-7,TGCGCCAGCAGCCGACAGGGGGATATCTACTACGAGCAGTACTTC,CASSRQGDIYYEQYF
TRBD1,TRBV10-3,-,TRBJ2-7,TGTGCCATCAGTTCCAGGGGGCAGGACGAGCAGTACTTC,CAISSRGQDEQYF
TRBD1,TRBV7-9,-,TRBJ2-7,TGTGCCAGCAGCTGGCAGGACAGGGCTTACGAGCAGTACTTC,CASSWQDRAYEQYF
TRBD2,TRBV5-1,-,TRBJ2-3,TGCGCCAGCCTAGCGGGGGGCACAGATACGCAGTATTTT,CASLAGGTDTQYF
TRBD1,TRBV6-5,-,TRBJ1-5,TGTGCCAGCAGAAACGACAGGGACAGCAATCAGCCCCAGCATTTT,CASRNDRDSNQPQHF
TRBD1,TRBV2,-,TRBJ1-6,TGTGCCAGCAGTGGGACAGGAGGCAATTCACCCCTCCACTTT,CASSGTGGNSPLHF
-,TRBV6-2/TRBV6-3,-,TRBJ2-1,TGTGCCAGCAGTTATACCGGGTACCCGGGGAATGAGCAGTTCTTC,CASSYTGYPGNEQFF
TRBD1,TRBV19,-,TRBJ1-1,TGTGCCAGTAGTATCGGTGGACAGGGGTACACTGAAGCTTTCTTT,CASSIGGQGYTEAFF
TRBD1,TRBV11-2,-,TRBJ2-5,TGTGCCAGCAGCTTACCGACAGGGGCTGAGACCCAGTACTTC,CASSLPTGAETQYF
-,TRBV5-1,-,TRBJ2-7,TGCGCCAGCAGCGATTACAATAACGAGCAGTACTTC,CASSDYNNEQYF
-,TRBV7-3,once,TRBJ2-5,TGTGCCAGCAGCCCGCTGGGCAGCGGCCAAGAGACCCAGTACTTC,CASSPLGSGQETQYF
-,TRBV11-2,-,TRBJ2-1,TGTGCCAGCGAGGCACTCCCGCCTTCCGATGAGCAGTTCTTC,CASEALPPSDEQFF
-,TRBV5-4,-,TRBJ2-1,TGTGCCAGCAGCCGAATTTACAACAATGAGCAGTTCTTC,CASSRIYNNEQFF
-,TRBV18,-,TRBJ2-3,TGTGCCAGCTCACCGTTGCGACAGCTCACAGATACGCAGTATTTT,CASSPLRQLTDTQYF
-,TRBV27,-,TRBJ1-6,TGTGCCAGCAGTGGCCTGGGCGTGGCACCCCTCCACTTT,CASSGLGVAPLHF
TRBD1,TRBV4-2,-,TRBJ2-3,TGTGCCAGCAGCCTGATGGGACAGGGTGGCACAGATACGCAGTATTTT,CASSLMGQGGTDTQYF
-,TRBV7-3,-,TRBJ2-1,TGTGCCAGCAGCTTAACCTCTTCCTACAATGAGCAGTTCTTC,CASSLTSSYNEQFF
TRBD2,TRBV7-2,-,TRBJ2-3,TGTGCCAGCAGCCCTCGACTAGCGGGAGCGGGAGATACGCAGTATTTT,CASSPRLAGAGDTQYF
TRBD1,TRBV6-5,-,TRBJ2-7,TGTGCCAGCAGTACCGACAGGGGAGTCTACGAGCAGTACTTC,CASSTDRGVYEQYF
TRBD1,TRBV5-5,-,TRBJ1-1,TGTGCCAGCAGCTTGCCAGGGGGCACTGAAGCTTTCTTT,CASSLPGGTEAFF
TRBD2,TRBV7-8,-,TRBJ2-5,TGTGCCAGCAGCTTTGGACTAGCGGTTGGGACCCAGTACTTC,CASSFGLAVGTQYF
TRBD2,TRBV7-7,few,TRBJ2-1,TGTGCTAGCAGTCCATCCGGGACTAGCGGGAGTGGGGAGCAGTTCTTC,CASSPSGTSGSGEQFF
-,TRBV27,once,TRBJ1-3,TGTGCCAGCAGCCCCGCGGGGACCTCGGGAAACACCATATATTTT,CASSPAGTSGNTIYF
-,TRBV3-1/TRBV3-2,-,TRBJ2-7,TGTGCCAGCAGCCTAAGAGGGGGAGTCTCAGTTGAGCAGTACTTC,CASSLRGGVSVEQYF
TRBD1,TRBV9,many,TRBJ2-3,TGTGCCAGCAGCGCGGAGACAGGGCGCTACACAGATACGCAGTATTTT,CASSAETGRYTDTQYF
TRBD1,TRBV5-4,-,TRBJ1-4,TGTGCCAGCAGCTCGGACAGGGTGGACGAAAAACTGTTTTTT,CASSSDRVDEKLFF
-,TRBV6-5,-,TRBJ2-7,TGTGCCAGCAACCCACGTTCGGACACATTCTACGAGCAGTACTTC,CASNPRSDTFYEQYF
-,TRBV2,few,TRBJ1-1,TGTGCCAGCAGTGACCAGGGACTCAACACTGAAGCTTTCTTT,CASSDQGLNTEAFF
-,TRBV6-6,-,TRBJ2-7,TGTGCCAGCAGTTCTCCCCACCGGGACATGGCACTCGAGCAGTACTTC,CASSSPHRDMALEQYF
TRBD1,TRBV3-1/TRBV3-2,-,TRBJ2-2,TGTGCCAGCAGCCCCTCGGACAGGACCCTGCGCGGGGAGCTGTTTTTT,CASSPSDRTLRGELFF
-,TRBV6-1,-,TRBJ1-3,TGTGCCAGCAGTGAAAGAGGGAAGAAGGGCTCTGGAAACACCATATATTTT,CASSERGKKGSGNTIYF
-,TRBV19,few,TRBJ1-6,TGTGCCAGTAGTATTCCCTCTTCACCCCTCCACTTT,CASSIPSSPLHF
TRBD2,TRBV3-1/TRBV3-2,-,TRBJ2-5,TGTGCCAGCAGCCAACGGCAGGGCGGGGGAGAGACCCAGTACTTC,CASSQRQGGGETQYF
TRBD2,TRBV7-2,-,TRBJ2-5,TGTGCCAGCAGCTTGGGACTAGCGGGGGGCGGATACCAAGAGACCCAGTACTTC,CASSLGLAGGGYQETQYF
TRBD1,TRBV4-1,-,TRBJ2-5,TGCGCCAGCAGCCGGACAGGGGGCGATGAGACCCAGTACTTC,CASSRTGGDETQYF